The rows below give T cell receptor beta chains drawn from one sample of a study of blood T cell repertoires in COVID-19. Assay: immunoSEQ multiplex PCR; the TCRdb copy retains only in-frame clones and omits some. Among fewer than 200,000 clones, around 76% were seen once, and the ten largest hold about 8.4%. The sequenced sample was peripheral blood. The receptors come from a woman aged 70 to 79 with acute or convalescent COVID-19. The CDR3 runs from the conserved cysteine through the conserved F or W.

v_gene: TRBV7-2
CDR3aa: CASSLDGGYNEQFF

v_gene: TRBV28
CDR3aa: CASRPSGGLIYEQYF

v_gene: TRBV6-2/TRBV6-3
CDR3aa: CASSYSNRVIGEQYF

v_gene: TRBV7-9
CDR3aa: CASSLAGGGEQYF

v_gene: TRBV24-1
CDR3aa: CATSDQRESGTGCTYEQYF

v_gene: TRBV5-1
CDR3aa: CASSPNTASSNYGYTF

v_gene: TRBV5-4
CDR3aa: CASSEGTSGRVPYQETQYF

v_gene: TRBV4-1
CDR3aa: CASSQARRGTEAFF

v_gene: TRBV5-8
CDR3aa: CASSSKDREGNQPQHF

v_gene: TRBV7-2
CDR3aa: CASRLTGLVDTQYF

v_gene: TRBV19
CDR3aa: CASSLIQTGHNTPRRLFF

v_gene: TRBV4-3
CDR3aa: CASSRDRGYGYTF

v_gene: TRBV9
CDR3aa: CASSTDPTGTGELFF

v_gene: TRBV29-1
CDR3aa: CSVESPNNRGGTEAFF